One T cell receptor beta chain is described in this entry. Its antigen is still unknown. The cDNA was synthesized by 5'RACE incorporating 10-nucleotide random UMIs. TCRdb re-called the 5' RACE reads through MiXCR, storing one row per CDR3 protein. The sample has roughly 21,000 distinct CDR3 sequences; 15% are singletons. This sample was taken from a study of neurological immune-mediated disorders. This CDR3 contains 16 residues. Unmatched junction bases numbered 18, after V lost 6 bases and J lost 10 bases. CDR1 is DFQATT and CDR2 is SNEGSKA in the germline V gene (reference sequence). The unsorted libraries had their origin in 2 million PBMCs stored at -80 C. Study-level findings and limits: While HTLV-1-associated myelopathy showed the greatest TCR clonal expansion, multiple sclerosis showed the least, falling below healthy controls.

The material sequenced was PBMCs. The rearrangement joins TRBV20-1 to TRBJ1-1; 12 nucleotides match TRBD1. This receptor was identified in a female donor with HTLV-1-associated myelopathy (HAM/TSP). The CDR3 sequence: CSAFSPWDRGPGGAFF. In DNA, the CDR3 is TGCAGTGCGTTTAGTCCGTGGGACAGGGGGCCCGGAGGAGCTTTCTTT.